This record looks at one T cell receptor (beta chain) sequence and its context. This specimen comes from a study of regulatory T cells in long-lasting Graves disease. CDR1 and CDR2 (germline): SGHRS, YFSETQ. The V and J ends lost 2 bases and 0 bases, in that order; junction bases with no gene match: 7. The CDR3 runs 17 residues. iRepertoire HTBI primers and Arm-PCR of CDR3 regions built TCR beta libraries. TCRdb processed the multiplex PCR reads anew with MiXCR; each CDR3 protein has one entry. Seen here are a few hundred thousand distinct CDR3 sequences, around 20% observed once, and the top ten hold 13% to 15%. The time point denotes: persistent/refractory GD, antithyroid drugs over 5 years with positive TRAb. The authors made the TCR library using RNA they extracted from PBMCs.

The chain employs TRBV5-1 and TRBJ2-3, with TRBD2 identical over 9 bases. The sequencing used peripheral blood mononuclear cells (PBMCs), collected when the disease was refractory, from a patient treated with antithyroid drugs. This clonotype originated in a female donor with Graves disease. For the CDR3, the DNA is TGCGCCAGCAGCTTCTATCCTAGCGGGACTAGCACAGATACGCAGTATTTT. It encodes CASSFYPSGTSTDTQYF.